The 4 T cell receptor beta chains below were found in one sample sequenced in a study of T-cell reconstitution after alpha-beta-depleted transplantation in children. During its preparation, the TCRbeta library received unique molecular identifiers. TCRdb processed the PCR reads anew with MiXCR; each CDR3 protein has one entry. The repertoire holds about 460,000 distinct CDR3 sequences, roughly 11% seen once, with approximately 15% in the top ten. The input for sequencing was PBMCs, mostly from graft donor cells, taken 180 days after TCRalphabeta/CD19-depleted stem cell transplant. The receptor source for this set is a female patient under 10 years old who had a stem cell transplant for aplastic anemia, so the T cells may come from the graft donor.

The chain links TRBV20-1 to TRBJ2-5; D perhaps matches TRBD1 (7 bases). Germline V gene lookup returns CDR1 DFQATT and CDR2 SNEGSKA (reference sequence). The V end lost 8 bases, the J end lost 5 bases, and 18 bases lay between the germline ends. CDR3 size: 13 residues. CDR3 DNA: TGCAGTACCAAAACAGGGGCGGGGGAGACCCAGTACTTC. It is translated as CSTKTGAGETQYF.

This clonotype was observed at least ten times. This chain uses TRBV7-7 with TRBJ2-2; the D gene is possibly TRBD2 (5 bases). Deletions cut 4 bases from V and 1 base from J, with 10 bases between. Germline lookup yields CDR1 SSHAT and CDR2 FNYEAQ (reference sequence). This CDR3 region has 15 residues. The CDR3 here is CASSSLAVNTGELFF. For the CDR3, the DNA is TGTGCCAGCAGCTCCCTAGCAGTGAACACCGGGGAGCTGTTTTTT.

This chain links TRBV9 with TRBJ2-7; D tentatively fits TRBD1 or TRBD2 (5 bases each). CDR1 is SGDLS and CDR2 is YYNGEE in the germline V gene. V gave up 0 bases and J gave up 9 bases, with 10 bases separating them. The CDR3 runs to 12 residues. In DNA form, the CDR3 reads TGTGCCAGCAGCGTAGTAGGGGAGAGGCAGTACTTC. This encodes CASSVVGERQYF.

This clonotype was detected many times. The rearrangement uses TRBV7-8 and TRBJ2-7; a possible D gene is TRBD2 (5 bases). Trimming shortened V by 5 bases and J by 6 bases, and 14 bases separated the two germline ends. CDR1 SGHVS and CDR2 FQNEAQ come from the germline V gene. This CDR3 comprises 13 residues. As DNA, the CDR3 is TGTGCCAGCAGCAACGATGAGCTAGCCGAGCAGTACGTC. Translating it yields CASSNDELAEQYV.